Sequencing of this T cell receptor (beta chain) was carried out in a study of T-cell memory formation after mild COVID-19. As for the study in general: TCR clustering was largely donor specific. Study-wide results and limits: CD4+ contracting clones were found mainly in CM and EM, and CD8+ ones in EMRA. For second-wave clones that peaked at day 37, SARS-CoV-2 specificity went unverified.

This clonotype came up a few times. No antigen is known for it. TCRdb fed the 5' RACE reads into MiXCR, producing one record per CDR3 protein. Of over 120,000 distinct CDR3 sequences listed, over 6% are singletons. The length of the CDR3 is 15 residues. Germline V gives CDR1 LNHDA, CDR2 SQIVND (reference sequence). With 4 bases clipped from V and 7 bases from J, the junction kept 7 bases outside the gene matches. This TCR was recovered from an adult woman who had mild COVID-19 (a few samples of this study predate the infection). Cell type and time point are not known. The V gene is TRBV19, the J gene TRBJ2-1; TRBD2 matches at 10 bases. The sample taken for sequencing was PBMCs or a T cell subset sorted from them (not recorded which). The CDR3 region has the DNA TGTGCCAGTAGTACCCTAGCGGGAGCGGTAAATGAGCAGTTCTTC. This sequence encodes CASSTLAGAVNEQFF.